This entry describes one T cell receptor (beta chain). This clone's antigen is unknown. No much larger clonotype is one base removed from it; base qualities were not supplied. This entry belongs to a study of cytomegalovirus exposure and HLA in healthy donors (dated by TCRdb to 2016 to 2017). At the level of the whole study: An earlier analysis of some 600 of the donors reported 276 Gb of sequence data and 95 million to 140 million unique TCR beta sequences obtained from around 190 million T cells. Roughly 320 gigabases of sequencing data and tens of millions of unique TCR sequences made up an early release that covered fewer than 650 HLA-typed donors. Among the roughly 400 genotyped donors, more than 70% belonged to the genetic ancestry cluster associated with self-reported Caucasian donors. The study aimed to test whether signatures of past pathogen exposure could be identified by cataloging public T cell receptors. The study used immunosequencing to profile the T cell repertoires of more than 650 subjects and linked those repertoires to cytomegalovirus serostatus. Besides the first cohort of 550 to 750 subjects, a separate validation cohort made up of around 120 different subjects was used. To predict cytomegalovirus infection status, the study combined high-throughput TCR immunosequencing, statistical association of individual TCRs with disease status, and machine learning. In a later analysis, previously published TCR beta repertoires from about 640 donors were re-analyzed and high-resolution HLA genotyping was added so that TCR occurrence patterns could be studied. In the later analysis, no new phenotypic data were used to find candidate immune exposures; instead, reliance was placed on TCR beta sequences and their occurrence across donors. An earlier analysis of more than 450 of the donors used high-throughput TCR beta sequencing to judge whether each TCR beta V gene segment behaved as functional or pseudogenic. Alongside the repertoire data, information on donor age, sex, ethnicity and CMV serostatus was compiled. In a later genetic analysis, genome-wide SNP genotypes for about 55% of the 666 donors were used, and that subset was treated as a discovery cohort. Every repertoire in the discovery cohort had been generated on one and the same sequencing platform. HLA typing included class I and class II loci at four-digit resolution. The number of donors typed differed by locus, with roughly 620-640 for A, B, C, DRB1 and DQB1, around 500 for DQA1, 600 to 610 for DPA1, and approximately 470 for DPB1. Because of strong linkage in the cohort, roughly 5 DR-DQ haplotypes were treated as single units for association and clustering. On average, roughly 250,000 unique TCR beta nucleotide sequences were sequenced per donor among some 420 genotyped donors of the cohort, with around 19% of those sequences being non-productive.

What the work shows at the level of the full study, not this receptor alone: The authors suggested that the approach could potentially be extended to other disease states and immunological phenotypes. According to a later analysis, TCR association rates differed among HLA loci, with DRB1 alleles showing the most associated TCRs and HLA-C alleles showing the fewest. Compared with the approximately 710-donor mean, donors in an Asian-associated ancestry cluster had fewer N-insertions in productive TCRs, according to a later genetic analysis. The only immune exposure information available for the cohort was CMV serostatus. Some IMGT-functional V segments, including TRBV6-2 and TRBV6-3, could not be distinguished by the 87-base-pair reads and were therefore excluded. A further reported finding was that TCR beta sequences accurately predicted the HLA-A and HLA-B alleles for most subjects in the first cohort. In an earlier analysis of approximately 590 of the donors, most TCR beta V segments appeared in productive rearrangements about 90% or about 30% of the time, broadly matching IMGT annotations. Most TCR sequences were seen in very few donors, while some public TCRs were found in many individuals. Correlated functional status among segregating V segments might be attributable to linkage disequilibrium, but an unknown experimental factor could not be ruled out. V-gene and J-gene trimming of TCR beta chains was associated with a missense DCLRE1C variant in a later genetic analysis, and the association was replicated in an independent cohort. Roughly uniform sequencing depth across donors was assumed in presence/absence analyses, although this assumption may not hold. A group of highly shared sequence variants was considered likely to be a technical artifact of the sequencing pipeline. The classifier was reported to diagnose cytomegalovirus status with high specificity and sensitivity in both the original and validation cohorts. A later analysis found that most CMV-associated TCR beta chains appeared HLA-restricted, with HLA associations seemingly driven largely by CMV exposure. In vitro tests confirmed that a few of the cytomegalovirus-associated TCR beta chains recognize cytomegalovirus antigens. This cohort had only TCR beta chains sequenced, and the lack of alpha or paired-chain data limited which features could be detected. A total of fewer than 200 TCR beta chains were listed by the study as associated with cytomegalovirus. Strong co-occurrence of HLA alleles, especially DR and DQ, made assigning TCR associations to individual alleles difficult. Because counts were too low, roughly 18 rarely observed V segments, including chromosome 9 orphons, were left out of the earlier analysis of 587 of the donors. A later analysis reported that several top co-occurrence clusters appeared linked to parvovirus B19, influenza, CMV and Epstein-Barr virus. In a later analysis, 15,000 to 20,000 TCR beta sequences were associated with specific HLA alleles at a false discovery rate of 0.05. Because some donors lacked HLA typing at each locus, the association tests relied only on the typed subset. In a later analysis, HLA-associated TCR beta chains showed more clonal expansion and lower generation probabilities than non-associated chains that were equally common.

From cysteine to phenylalanine, the CDR3 is 14 amino acids long. Only the CDR3 DNA is retained, 42 bases long and in frame from the first base. Trimming removed 2 bases from V and 0 bases from J, leaving 7 bases between the germline ends. Based on the germline V gene, the CDR1 and CDR2 sequences are MNHEY and SVGAGI. The cohort consisted of 666 healthy bone marrow donors. All cohort members were sampled while nominally healthy, although unrecorded immune exposures were likely present. The donor was CMV seronegative and belonged to the group of 352 seronegative cohort members. Every donor gave a peripheral blood sample, and the peripheral blood mononuclear cells from that sample were used for TCR beta sequencing. Genomic DNA was extracted from the blood cell samples with the Qiagen DNeasy Blood Extraction Kit. The receptor library was made with the immunoSEQ multiplex PCR assay. A mixture of 60 forward primers for TCR Vbeta segments and 13 reverse primers for TCR Jbeta segments was used in the multiplex PCR. Amplification of the CDR3 region of rearranged TCR beta genes was performed with a multiplex PCR assay on genomic DNA. The Illumina HiSeq System was used to sequence the amplified TCR beta libraries as 87-base-pair reads. The authors' analysis ran thus. In a later analysis, some 80 million unique TCR beta chains were counted across the 650 to 700 repertoires, and roughly 11 million of these chains were shared by at least two donors. Raw reads were error-corrected and collapsed into unique sequences by a nearest-neighbor algorithm in which closely related sequences were merged to remove PCR and sequencing errors. Alignment of CDR3 sequences to IMGT reference sequences was used to assign V, D and J gene segments. Each retained sequence needed at least a six-nucleotide match to both a V gene segment and a J gene segment. A rearrangement counted as productive if the CDR3 had no stop codons and remained in frame with V and J, and every other rearrangement counted as non-productive. Following IMGT convention, CDR3 was defined as the stretch from the second conserved V-encoded cysteine to the conserved J-encoded phenylalanine. The earlier analysis of about 620 of the donors excluded sequences that lacked an unambiguous match to a single V gene segment. In an earlier analysis of more than 500 of the donors, a V segment was called functional when productive rearrangements were above 56.7%, and segregating when the standard deviation between donors exceeded 5%. A statistical classification framework was built to diagnose cytomegalovirus status from the catalog of TCR beta chain sequences. A later analysis assigned V and J genes by comparing TCR nucleotide sequences with IMGT/GENE-DB human TR gene sequences. Using the TCRdist pipeline, a later analysis assigned CDR3 sequences along with most-parsimonious VDJ recombination scenarios. In a later analysis, each TCR beta chain was defined by its CDR3 amino acid sequence together with its V-gene family, and reads lacking a unique V-gene family were excluded. To address suspected cross-contamination and a sequencing artifact, a later analysis removed 550 to 750 highly shared, low-generation-probability nucleotide sequences. In a later analysis, a clonal expansion index for each public chain was calculated from normalized within-repertoire ranks of inferred template counts. A later analysis computed generation probabilities with a VDJ recombination model fitted to out-of-frame rearrangements, and checked the results against IGoR. In a later analysis, TCR-TCR, TCR-HLA and TCR-CMV co-occurrence was scored with hypergeometric tests, and a repertoire-size bias correction was applied to TCR pairs. A later analysis estimated false discovery rates by permuting HLA or CMV assignments 20 times. A later analysis grouped co-occurring TCRs with DBSCAN, adding TCRdist sequence similarity when clustering within HLA-allele-positive subsets. Co-occurrence clustering excluded repertoires with fewer than 30,000 or more than 120,000 public chains, plus five with anomalous nucleotide sharing. The source is immuneACCESS, and TCRdb retained only in-frame sequences with V and J called. Part of the clones is not carried over; for the studies checked, unresolved V genes explain less than half of this, and the remainder is unexplained. For V, J and clone size, that table is used; D and trimming come from the DNA. The sample includes some 150,000 clones, with about 79% observed a single time. The ten largest clones add up to roughly 0.68% of the sample.

Sequencing was performed on PBMCs. The receptor chain draws on TRBV6-5 and TRBJ1-1; the D gene remains uncertain. The clonotype originates from a male donor in good health and CMV-seronegative. Here the CDR3 is given as CASSYRTVNTEAFF. The bases are TGTGCCAGCAGTTACCGAACAGTGAACACTGAAGCTTTCTTT.